These 25 T cell receptor beta chains were sequenced from one sample in a study of blood T cells in healthy people across ages. Sample-barcoded 5' priming and a J-beta primer mix drove a second PCR of 7 to 11 cycles. A single record per CDR3 protein comes from TCRdb applying MiXCR to the 5' RACE reads. The sample shows over 950,000 distinct CDR3 sequences, about two fifths of them seen only once. The sequenced material came from blood. The origin of the receptors is a man younger than 35 in good health.

This clonotype turned up a few times. Relative to the germline gene, one junction end is altered; a read error may explain this. The chain uses TRBV7-2 and TRBJ1-1; no reliable D call. Germline-derived CDR1 and CDR2 are SGHTA and FQGNSA. CDR3 length equals 13 residues. The CDR3 protein is CASSSVARTVAFF. The DNA for the CDR3 is TGTGCCAGCAGCTCTGTGGCCCGGACTGTAGCTTTCTTT.

This clonotype has only a few counts. V gene TRBV20-1 combines with J gene TRBJ2-1; 9 nucleotides match TRBD1. Germline CDR1 is DFQATT and CDR2 is SNEGSKA (reference sequence). V dropped 6 bases and J dropped 8; count of bases not matched to a gene: 8. This CDR3 has 13 amino acids. The CDR3 DNA is TGCAGTGCCGCTGGACAGGGGATTCATGAGCAGTTCTTC. Protein product: CSAAGQGIHEQFF.

This clonotype showed up just a few times. The gene calls are TRBV20-1 and TRBJ2-1; 7 nucleotides line up with TRBD2. V shed 0 bases, J shed 0 bases, and the junction held 11 bases outside the gene matches. The germline CDR1 and CDR2 sequences are DFQATT and SNEGSKA (reference sequence). This CDR3 is 18 amino acids long. The CDR3 region is CSARDGLADTISYNEQFF. CDR3 nucleotide sequence: TGCAGTGCTAGAGATGGGCTAGCGGACACAATCTCCTACAATGAGCAGTTCTTC.

The rearrangement joins TRBV20-1 to TRBJ2-3, with D unclear. The germline V gene encodes CDR1 DFQATT and CDR2 SNEGSKA (reference sequence). Trimming removed 6 bases from V and 10 bases from J, with 17 bases in between. This CDR3 is 12 amino acids long. CDR3 protein: CSAVFDKTAQYF. In DNA form, the CDR3 reads TGCAGTGCCGTATTTGACAAGACGGCGCAGTATTTT.

This clonotype was seen a handful of times. V usage is TRBV20-1 and J usage is TRBJ1-1; D call uncertain. Germline assignment: CDR1 DFQATT and CDR2 SNEGSKA (reference sequence). Trimming stripped 6 bases from V and 4 bases from J, with 15 bases between. The CDR3 is made up of 13 amino acids. The chain's CDR3 is CSARTTRSTEAFF. For the CDR3, the DNA is TGCAGTGCGAGGACCACCCGGAGCACTGAAGCTTTCTTT.

The chain combines TRBV7-2 with TRBJ1-5, with D possibly TRBD1 on 6 matching bases. V was cut by 0 bases and J by 6 bases, with 9 bases left in between. Germline V gene data show CDR1 as SGHTA and CDR2 as FQGNSA. CDR3 length: 14 residues. The CDR3 protein is CASSLAQGSQPQHF. The CDR3 DNA follows: TGTGCCAGCAGCTTAGCACAGGGTAGTCAGCCCCAGCATTTT.

To note about this clonotype: The junction does not match germline at one end; this may be a read error. V gene TRBV10-3 combines with J gene TRBJ2-5; D is possibly TRBD1 (6 bases). Germline V CDR1 and CDR2: ENHRY, SYGVKD. The CDR3 is 13 amino acids. This chain's CDR3 is CAIRGREEETQYF. For the CDR3, the DNA is TGCGCCATCAGGGGCAGGGAAGAAGAGACCCAGTACTTC.

The chain has TRBV6-2 or TRBV6-3 and TRBJ1-2; D not resolved. V was clipped by 0 bases and J by 0 bases, with 8 bases between them. CDR3 length: 15 residues. Germline lookup yields CDR1 MNHEY and CDR2 SVGEGT. This CDR3 is CASSYSTSPNYGYTF. The CDR3 nucleotides are TGTGCCAGCAGTTACTCGACCAGTCCTAACTATGGCTACACCTTC.

Concerning this clonotype itself: With a much larger clone just one base away, this may be a read error. The chain employs TRBV24-1 and TRBJ2-3; TRBD2 might be the D (5 bases). Germline V gene data show CDR1 as KGHDR and CDR2 as SFDVKD. The CDR3 contains 14 residues. The V end lost 4 bases, the J end lost 4 bases, and 11 bases lay between the germline ends. CDR3 bases: TGTGCCACCAGTGAGGAAGACGGGGCAGATACGCAGTATTTT. It yields the protein CATSEEDGADTQYF.

The chain employs TRBV27 and TRBJ2-5; D perhaps matches TRBD1 (6 bases). Germline V gives CDR1 MNHEY, CDR2 SMNVEV (reference sequence). This CDR3 has 15 amino acids. Trimming cost V 5 bases and J 5 bases, with 18 bases left between them. In nucleotides, the CDR3 is TGTGCCAGCAGTCCCCAAACAGGGAAACGGGAGACCCAGTACTTC. Protein: CASSPQTGKRETQYF.

J is TRBJ2-3 and V is TRBV10-3; D gene uncertain. Deletions cut 0 bases from V and 1 base from J, with 8 bases between. The CDR3 consists of 15 residues. CDR1 is ENHRY, CDR2 SYGVKD, per germline. DNA for the CDR3: TGTGCCATCAGTGAGTCGCCAGCAGGCACAGATACGCAGTATTTT. Its translation is CAISESPAGTDTQYF.

This clonotype was observed a handful of times. V is TRBV4-3 and J is TRBJ2-5, with D possibly being TRBD2 (5 bases). Trimming removed 2 bases at V and 7 bases at J, with 11 bases between. CDR3 length equals 13 residues. Germline V gene sequence: CDR1 LGHNA, CDR2 YSLEER. The CDR3 bases are TGCGCCAGCAGCCAACAGGAGGATGGGACCCAGTACTTC. This encodes CASSQQEDGTQYF.

This clonotype occurred a few times. The rearrangement links TRBV7-9 to TRBJ2-5; D is possibly TRBD2 (6 bases). CDR3 length: 15 amino acids. The ends were cut back, 2 bases at V and 4 bases at J, with 14 bases in the middle. From germline, CDR1 is SEHNR and CDR2 FQNEAQ (reference sequence). The CDR3 reads CASSLMRGSRETQYF. The DNA of the CDR3 is TGTGCCAGCAGCTTAATGCGGGGCTCAAGAGAGACCCAGTACTTC.

As for this clonotype: Given a much more abundant clone one base away, this may be a read error. The chain employs TRBV4-1 and TRBJ2-3; D remains unclear. In germline, CDR1 is MGHRA, CDR2 YSYEKL. The V gene lost 4 bases and the J gene lost 3 bases, with 17 bases spanning the gap. The CDR3 length is 16 residues. CDR3 DNA sequence: TGCGCCAGCAGCCTGCATAGTGAGCGTCGGACAGATACGCAGTATTTT. Its translation: CASSLHSERRTDTQYF.

In this sample, this clonotype turned up a few times. The chain combines TRBV29-1 with TRBJ2-7, with 10 positions matching TRBD1. The CDR3 sequence is 14 residues long. The V and J ends lost 3 bases and 2 bases, in that order; junction bases with no gene match: 4. CDR1 SQVTM and CDR2 ANQGSEA come from the germline V gene. The chain's CDR3 is CSVDGDRGPYEQYF. In nucleotides, the CDR3 is TGCAGCGTTGACGGGGACAGGGGTCCCTACGAGCAGTACTTC.

This clonotype was found many times. This chain uses TRBV6-2 or TRBV6-3 with TRBJ2-6, with D unresolved. CDR1 and CDR2 (germline): MNHEY, SVGEGT. Trimming stripped 6 bases from V and 0 bases from J, with 0 bases between. This CDR3 is built from 12 residues. The CDR3 nucleotides read TGTGCCAGCAGCTCTGGGGCCAACGTCCTGACTTTC. Translation gives CASSSGANVLTF.

A note on this clonotype: An end of the junction differs from the germline gene, which may be a read error. The V call is TRBV12-3 or TRBV12-4, the J call TRBJ1-2; no clear D gene. CDR3 size: 13 residues. CDR3 amino acids: CASRAGVNYGYTF. The CDR3 DNA reads TGCGCCAGCAGAGCAGGTGTAAACTATGGCTACACCTTC.

The chain couples TRBV7-2 to TRBJ1-1; D is undetermined. This CDR3 contains 13 residues. The V end was cut by 1 base, the J end by 2 bases, with 5 bases between. Germline V gives CDR1 SGHTA, CDR2 FQGNSA. As DNA, the CDR3 is TGTGCCAGCAGCTTAGTCTATAACACTGAAGCTTTCTTT. Its protein is CASSLVYNTEAFF.

Remarks on this clonotype: A much more abundant neighbour one base away suggests this may be a read error. J is TRBJ2-3 and V is TRBV6-4; the D gene is possibly TRBD1 (5 bases). Germline-derived CDR1 and CDR2 are MRHNA and SNTAGT. This CDR3 has 15 amino acids. CDR3 DNA sequence: TGTACCAGCACCGACCGACAGACGAGCACAGATACGCAGTATTTT. It encodes CTSTDRQTSTDTQYF.

This sequence joins TRBV27 and TRBJ1-2; 10 nucleotides agree with TRBD1. Looked up from germline, CDR1 is MNHEY and CDR2 is SMNVEV (reference sequence). The CDR3 totals 13 residues. Trimming took 3 bases from V and 8 from J; bases not matched to a gene: 3. The DNA of the CDR3 is TGTGCCAGCAGTTTGGGGGGACAGGGGGGCTACACCTTC. Its protein product is CASSLGGQGGYTF.

Details on this clonotype: The junction departs from germline at one end; a sequencing error may be responsible. The V and J genes are TRBV27 and TRBJ2-2; 8 bases align to TRBD2. The germline CDR1 and CDR2 sequences are MNHEY and SMNVEV (reference sequence). The length of the CDR3 is 14 residues. Here the CDR3 reads CTSRGLAVTGELFF. For the CDR3, the DNA is TGTACCAGCAGAGGACTAGCCGTCACCGGGGAGCTGTTTTTT.

The chain recombines TRBV5-1 with TRBJ1-1; TRBD1 might be the D (6 bases). This CDR3 has 14 residues. Trimming stripped 4 bases from V and 4 bases from J, with 14 bases between. Germline V lookup: CDR1 SGHRS, CDR2 YFSETQ. Here the CDR3 reads CASSREQGTTEAFF. The CDR3 nucleotides are TGCGCCAGCAGCAGGGAACAGGGTACCACTGAAGCTTTCTTT.

In its sample, this clonotype was seen a few times. In DNA form, the CDR3 reads TGTGCCAGCAGCTTATCAGGAAAACAAGAGACCCAGTACTTC. It encodes CASSLSGKQETQYF. This chain joins TRBV11-2 and TRBJ2-5, with D unresolved. Germline CDR1 SGHAT, CDR2 FQNNGV. V dropped 2 bases and J dropped 2 bases, with 9 bases sitting between them. There are 14 residues in the CDR3.

The chain uses TRBV28 and TRBJ2-3, with D possibly matching TRBD2 (6 bases). Germline V CDR1 and CDR2: MDHEN, SYDVKM. This CDR3 has 13 amino acids. Trimming cost V 3 bases and J 5 bases, with 9 bases left between them. The CDR3 sequence: CASSFIAEDTQYF. The CDR3 bases are TGTGCCAGCAGTTTTATAGCGGAAGATACGCAGTATTTT.

This chain connects TRBV4-1 to TRBJ1-1; D remains ambiguous. The CDR3 consists of 14 residues. Germline V gene lookup returns CDR1 MGHRA and CDR2 YSYEKL. The V end was cut by 6 bases, the J end by 0 bases, with 11 bases between. The CDR3 protein is CASSPTMMNTEAFF. The DNA of the CDR3 is TGCGCCAGCAGTCCTACAATGATGAACACTGAAGCTTTCTTT.